Below are 18 T cell receptor beta chains sequenced from a single sample in a study of T-cell memory formation after mild COVID-19. MiXCR, applied by TCRdb to the 5' RACE reads, yields one record per CDR3 protein. The sample holds 550,000 to 700,000 distinct CDR3 sequences; roughly 17% are singletons and the top ten take more than 10%. The sample consisted of PBMCs or a T cell subset sorted from them (not recorded which). The origin of the receptors is an adult woman who had mild COVID-19 (a few samples of this study predate the infection). Cell type and time point are not known.

This clonotype showed up just a few times. This chain uses TRBV7-9 with TRBJ2-7; D ambiguous. The germline V gene has CDR1 SEHNR and CDR2 FQNEAQ (reference sequence). This CDR3 comprises 13 residues. V lost 11 bases and J 5 bases, leaving 19 bases between the germline ends. The CDR3, as DNA: TGTGCCGGATGTAACACAATTCTCCACGAGCAGTACTTC. Encoded protein: CAGCNTILHEQYF.

V is TRBV6-5 and J is TRBJ2-5; 7 bases align to TRBD1. Trimming took 6 bases from V and 7 from J; bases not matched to a gene: 11. Germline V gene lookup returns CDR1 MNHEY and CDR2 SVGAGI. The CDR3 spans 14 residues. CDR3 protein: CASSWDRQRGTQYF. CDR3 nucleotide sequence: TGTGCCAGCAGCTGGGACAGACAGAGGGGGACCCAGTACTTC.

This clonotype was counted between two and nine times. The chain has TRBV7-3 and TRBJ2-1; TRBD2 matches 9 bases. Germline trimming cut 1 base from V and 9 bases from J; bases unmatched to any gene: 10. Germline V gives CDR1 SGHTA, CDR2 FQGTGA. The CDR3 is made up of 16 amino acids. CDR3 in DNA: TGTGCCAGCAGCTTAATTGGCGGGGGGGCGCCTCGTGAGCAGTTCTTC. As protein: CASSLIGGGAPREQFF.

This clonotype was observed a few times. V usage is TRBV10-1 and J usage is TRBJ2-5, with TRBD2 matching over 8 bases. The CDR3 consists of 21 residues. V shed 0 bases and J 5 bases; nucleotides not matched to a gene: 23. Germline V lookup: CDR1 WNHNN, CDR2 SYGVQD (reference sequence). CDR3 coding DNA: TGCGCCAGCAGTGAGTCCCCGCGCCGGGAGCGGGAGATACGGACAAGGGAGACCCAGTACTTC. It yields the protein CASSESPRREREIRTRETQYF.

The rearrangement links TRBV7-6 to TRBJ2-7; 9 bases line up with TRBD2. The CDR3 runs to 15 residues. The V gene end was trimmed by 1 base and the J gene end by 2 bases; junction bases not matched to a gene: 3. From germline, CDR1 is SGHVS and CDR2 FNYEAQ. CDR3 region: CASSLEAGGTYEQYF. CDR3 DNA sequence: TGTGCCAGCAGCTTAGAAGCGGGAGGAACCTACGAGCAGTACTTC. Using reference TRBV7-6 and TRBJ2-7 for the parts outside the CDR3, the full variable domain is GAGVSQSPRYKVTKRGQDVALRCDPISGHVSLYWYRQALGQGPEFLTYFNYEAQQDKSGLPNDRFSAERPEGSISTLTIQRTEQRDSAMYRCASSLEAGGTYEQYFGPGTRLTVT.

This clonotype was detected a few times. The V and J genes are TRBV4-1 and TRBJ2-3, with 7 bases fitting TRBD1. V lost 3 bases, J lost 9 bases, and 12 bases stayed unmatched. The CDR3 has 15 amino acids. Germline-derived CDR1 and CDR2 are MGHRA and YSYEKL. In DNA, the CDR3 is TGCGCCAGCAGCCACCTCCTCCGGGACAGTGGGACGCAGTATTTT. Its protein is CASSHLLRDSGTQYF.

The chain couples TRBV14 to TRBJ2-1; D remains unclear. This CDR3 comprises 16 residues. CDR1 SGHDN and CDR2 FVKESK come from the germline V gene. V was pared by 4 bases and J by 6 bases, with 19 bases between. In DNA, the CDR3 is TGTGCCAGCAGCCTTCCCGGAAAGGCCTTTGGCAATGAGCAGTTCTTC. It encodes CASSLPGKAFGNEQFF.

The V gene is TRBV11-3, the J gene TRBJ2-7, with TRBD2 as a possible D gene (5 bases). V was trimmed by 2 bases and J by 2 bases, leaving 10 bases between them. The CDR3 covers 14 residues. Looked up from germline, CDR1 is SGHNT and CDR2 is YENEEA. CDR3 region: CASSLSGNPYEQYF. In DNA, the CDR3 is TGTGCCAGCAGCTTAAGCGGTAACCCCTACGAGCAGTACTTC.

The rearrangement links TRBV19 to TRBJ1-5; 10 bases line up with TRBD1. The trim removed 7 bases at V and 3 bases at J, leaving 6 bases unmatched. In germline, CDR1 is LNHDA, CDR2 SQIVND (reference sequence). The CDR3 totals 15 residues. The chain's CDR3 is CASTTDRGFNQPQHF. The CDR3 DNA is TGTGCCAGTACCACGGACAGGGGGTTCAATCAGCCCCAGCATTTT. Full variable domain (outside the CDR3, taken from reference TRBV19 and TRBJ1-5): DGGITQSPKYLFRKEGQNVTLSCEQNLNHDAMYWYRQDPGQGLRLIYYSQIVNDFQKGDIAEGYSVSREKKESFPLTVTSAQKNPTAFYLCASTTDRGFNQPQHFGDGTRLSIL.

This clonotype was observed a few times. The CDR3 coding sequence is TGTGCCAGCAGCACACGACAACTAGCGGGGTTTTACAATGAGCAGTTCTTC. This sequence encodes CASSTRQLAGFYNEQFF. The chain uses TRBV9 and TRBJ2-1, with 10 nucleotides matching TRBD2. V shed 4 bases and J 4 bases; nucleotides not matched to a gene: 11. Per germline, CDR1 SGDLS and CDR2 YYNGEE. This CDR3 has 17 residues.

Many counts were recorded for this clonotype. This chain connects TRBV12-3 or TRBV12-4 to TRBJ2-5; D gene uncertain. V lost 6 bases and J 4 bases, leaving 12 bases between the germline ends. The CDR3 covers 13 residues. Here the CDR3 reads CASSLNFAETQYF. In DNA, the CDR3 is TGTGCCAGCAGCCTCAACTTCGCAGAGACCCAGTACTTC.

V gene TRBV23-1 combines with J gene TRBJ2-5; D unresolved. TRBV23-1 is noted as an ORF with a role that remains uncertain. CDR3 length: 13 residues. Trimming cost V 3 bases and J 13 bases, with 18 bases left between them. The CDR3 region is CASSHPGPPARYF. In DNA form, the CDR3 reads TGCGCCAGCAGTCACCCCGGACCTCCTGCCAGGTACTTC.

This clonotype was recorded a few times. The chain joins TRBV6-4 to TRBJ2-1; D possibly uses TRBD1 or TRBD2 (5 bases each). This CDR3 region has 13 residues. The germline gives CDR1 MRHNA, CDR2 SNTAGT. Trimming stripped 6 bases from V and 9 bases from J, with 15 bases between. The CDR3 protein is CASSPRDAGEQFF. The CDR3 DNA reads as TGTGCCAGCAGCCCCCGGGACGCCGGTGAGCAGTTCTTC.

The chain has TRBV4-2 and TRBJ2-3; D call uncertain. V was cut by 0 bases and J by 8 bases, with 9 bases left in between. This CDR3 has 13 amino acids. CDR1 is LGHNA and CDR2 is YNFKEQ in the germline V gene. CDR3 DNA sequence: TGTGCCAGCAGCCAAGATACTACGGGTACGCAGTATTTT. It translates to CASSQDTTGTQYF.

This clonotype has more than one count but fewer than ten. V usage is TRBV5-1 and J usage is TRBJ2-3; 15 bases line up with TRBD2. V lost 3 bases and J lost 4; bases outside the gene matches: 6. CDR1 is SGHRS, CDR2 YFSETQ, per germline. The CDR3 has 17 residues. DNA for the CDR3: TGCGCCAGCAGCTCAGGTCGGACTAGCGGGAGGGCAGATACGCAGTATTTT. Translating gives CASSSGRTSGRADTQYF.

This clonotype was recorded at least ten times. This rearrangement joins TRBV9 to TRBJ2-2, with no clear D. Trimming stripped 4 bases from V and 2 bases from J, with 24 bases between. CDR3 length: 19 amino acids. Germline lookup yields CDR1 SGDLS and CDR2 YYNGEE. For the CDR3, the DNA is TGTGCCAGCAGCCCACGTTTAACGCAGTGGACGGCTAACACCGGGGAGCTGTTTTTT. It encodes CASSPRLTQWTANTGELFF.

J is TRBJ2-1 and V is TRBV3-1; the D gene is possibly TRBD1 (6 bases). This CDR3 has 16 amino acids. Germline V lookup: CDR1 LGHDT, CDR2 YNNKEL (reference sequence). V shed 0 bases and J shed 6 bases, with 15 bases lying between them. DNA of the CDR3: TGTGCCAGCAGCCAAGAAGGACAGATAATATCCAATGAGCAGTTCTTC. It encodes CASSQEGQIISNEQFF.

The chain has TRBV6-2 or TRBV6-3 and TRBJ2-5, with TRBD1 matching over 7 bases. Germline CDR1 and CDR2: MNHEY and SVGEGT. CDR3 length: 14 amino acids. J was trimmed by 6 bases and V by 7 bases; bases with no gene match: 11. CDR3 region: CASTISTGRKTQYF. The CDR3 DNA follows: TGTGCCAGCACCATATCGACAGGGAGAAAGACCCAGTACTTC.